This is a list of T cell receptor beta chains from one sample in a study of T cell repertoires in cytomegalovirus infection. Antigens of these TCRs are unknown. TCRdb called the reads again in MiXCR, with one record for every CDR3 protein. The table has around 800,000 distinct CDR3 sequences, approximately 30% seen once. The sample consisted of cultured CD8+ T cells from PBMCs, taken from culture after CMV antigen stimulation. These receptors were taken from a human donor in good health (CMV status not recorded). Some clones in this sample may be carry-over from other donors' samples. The CDR3 runs from the conserved cysteine through the conserved F or W. The D gene is left open where the match is weak. Size is stated for part of the rows, as once, few or many counts, or as a class when the clone is expanded.

CDR3aa	CDR3nt	v_gene	j_gene	d_gene	abundance
CASNPGGYTEAFF	TGTGCCAGCAACCCTGGGGGGTACACTGAAGCTTTCTTT	TRBV6-2/TRBV6-3	TRBJ1-1	-	few
CASSLILAQETQYF	TGTGCCAGCAGCTTGATACTAGCACAAGAGACCCAGTACTTC	TRBV7-3	TRBJ2-5	-	-
CSARKSGQALYEQYF	TGCAGTGCTAGAAAAAGTGGACAGGCGCTTTACGAGCAGTACTTC	TRBV20-1	TRBJ2-7	TRBD1	-
CASSLVRTGGTEAFF	TGTGCCAGCAGCTTAGTTAGGACAGGGGGCACTGAAGCTTTCTTT	TRBV7-9	TRBJ1-1	TRBD1	-
CASSLVGQSIGDEQFF	TGTGCCAGCAGCTTAGTCGGGCAGTCGATCGGGGATGAGCAGTTCTTC	TRBV7-8	TRBJ2-1	-	many
CASSFGNLATGYTF	TGTGCCAGCAGCTTTGGAAACTTGGCGACGGGCTACACCTTC	TRBV7-9	TRBJ1-2	-	many
CASSPPFPNTGELFF	TGTGCCAGCAGCCCACCATTCCCGAACACCGGGGAGCTGTTTTTT	TRBV7-6	TRBJ2-2	-	many
CASSQRVAGTNTGELFF	TGCGCCAGCAGCCAGAGGGTAGCGGGGACGAACACCGGGGAGCTGTTTTTT	TRBV4-3	TRBJ2-2	TRBD2	once
CASSTTGASTDTQYF	TGTGCCAGCAGCACAACAGGGGCTAGCACAGATACGCAGTATTTT	TRBV7-6	TRBJ2-3	TRBD1	many
CASSYRDRGLQPQHF	TGTGCCAGCAGTTACCGGGACAGGGGGCTTCAGCCCCAGCATTTT	TRBV6-6	TRBJ1-5	TRBD1	-
CSVELRDPYEQYF	TGCAGCGTAGAACTCCGGGACCCCTACGAGCAGTACTTC	TRBV29-1	TRBJ2-7	-	-
CSVPSGQGALVDTEAFF	TGCAGCGTACCTTCGGGACAGGGGGCGTTGGTGGACACTGAAGCTTTCTTT	TRBV29-1	TRBJ1-1	TRBD1	-
CASSQDSVIKGSDEQFF	TGTGCCAGCAGCCAAGATTCGGTAATAAAGGGTTCCGATGAGCAGTTCTTC	TRBV4-2	TRBJ2-1	-	few
CASSEDSYNQPQHF	TGTGCCAGCAGTGAAGACAGCTACAATCAGCCCCAGCATTTT	TRBV6-1	TRBJ1-5	-	few
CASSLEGATGIYGYTF	TGTGCCAGCAGCTTAGAGGGGGCTACAGGGATCTATGGCTACACCTTC	TRBV7-8	TRBJ1-2	TRBD1	many
CASSSRDSTNEQYF	TGTGCCAGCAGCTCCCGGGACAGCACCAACGAGCAGTACTTC	TRBV7-6	TRBJ2-7	TRBD1	-
CASGLSPSTLHQPQHF	TGTGCTAGTGGTTTGTCACCTTCCACGCTACATCAGCCCCAGCATTTT	TRBV12-5	TRBJ1-5	-	once
CASATGRLYNSPLHF	TGTGCCTCGGCGACAGGTCGACTCTATAATTCACCCCTCCACTTT	TRBV28	TRBJ1-6	-	few
CASSYSLTRRGLQETQYF	TGTGCCAGCAGTTACTCCCTAACACGTCGGGGGTTACAAGAGACCCAGTACTTC	TRBV6-2/TRBV6-3	TRBJ2-5	-	-
CASSPLGARGKGNEQFF	TGTGCCAGCAGCCCCCTCGGGGCAAGGGGGAAGGGTAATGAGCAGTTCTTC	TRBV6-6	TRBJ2-1	-	few
CATAWVSTDTQYF	TGTGCCACCGCCTGGGTCTCAACGGATACGCAGTATTTT	TRBV12-3/TRBV12-4	TRBJ2-3	-	-